Listed below are T cell receptor beta chains from one sample, sequenced in a study of OX40 agonist ivuxolimab in advanced cancers. TCRdb's table, derived via immunoSEQ multiplex PCR, lists solely in-frame clones and lacks some. The data contain 80,000 or so clones, about 93% of them seen just once; the ten biggest clones take up approximately 0.32%. The material sequenced was CD4+ or CD8+ T cells sorted from blood, taken in a trial of the OX40 agonist ivuxolimab. Every receptor here comes from an adult with an advanced solid tumor such as melanoma, head and neck, liver or kidney cancer. CDR3s include the opening cysteine and the closing phenylalanine or tryptophan.

>TRBV6-6|TRBJ2-2
CASRDGGTGELFF
>TRBV2|TRBJ1-4
CASSEATGGSLLFF
>TRBV27|TRBJ1-2
CASRGTDNYGYTF
>TRBV6-6|TRBJ2-3
CASSYSAGSTDTQYF
>TRBV9|TRBJ1-5
CASSGRRDNQPQHF
>TRBV7-2|TRBJ2-1
CASSLLAGVRNEQFF
>TRBV28|TRBJ2-1
CASKLGGWGHGGNEQFF
>TRBV4-3|TRBJ1-4
CASSQVWGPNEKLFF
>TRBV5-1|TRBJ1-6
CASTPELSYNSPLHF
>TRBV5-4|TRBJ2-2
CASSLQGGTGELFF
>TRBV28|TRBJ1-4
CASSLPNRQGNELFF
>TRBV7-2|TRBJ2-7
CASSSHISYEQYF
>TRBV9|TRBJ2-7
CASYWMGRAGGLGEQYF
>TRBV2|TRBJ2-2
CASKLGLVFTGELFF
>TRBV27|TRBJ2-6
CASLASGANVLTF
>TRBV2|TRBJ2-7
CASRDNTYEQYF
>TRBV7-2|TRBJ1-4
CASSGMAASREKLFF
>TRBV29-1|TRBJ2-3
CSAGPSDTQYF
>TRBV4-2|TRBJ2-3
CASSQDGDYGDGSTDTQYF
>TRBV5-1|TRBJ1-1
CASSLGGEGYTEAFF